The 18 T cell receptor beta chains below were found in one sample sequenced in a study of post-analysis software for immune sequencing data. Antigens for these TCRs are unknown. Findings of the study overall: A few TRBV segments occurring more often in patients than controls included TRBV5-6, TRBV5-1 and TRBV20-1.

The TCR beta cDNA libraries contained unique molecular identifiers. In TCRdb, the PCR reads were re-called with MiXCR into one record per CDR3 protein. Here the sample spans about 820,000 distinct CDR3 sequences, approximately 53% being singletons. The specimen sequenced was blood. These receptors all stem from a girl aged 10-17 years with multiple sclerosis.

This clonotype was counted a few times. The CDR3 reads CSATGGNRTKDYGYTF. The CDR3 nucleotides read TGCAGTGCTACAGGGGGTAACCGAACTAAGGACTATGGCTACACCTTC. The V and J genes are TRBV20-1 and TRBJ1-2; 7 nucleotides line up with TRBD1. Germline assignment: CDR1 DFQATT and CDR2 SNEGSKA (reference sequence). The CDR3 runs 16 residues. V lost 4 bases to trimming and J lost 3 bases; unmatched junction nucleotides: 14.

This clonotype showed up just a few times. This rearrangement joins TRBV5-6 to TRBJ2-7; D is tentatively TRBD1 or TRBD2 (5 bases each). With 9 bases removed from V and 5 bases from J, the gap between germline ends came to 15 bases. This CDR3 contains 12 residues. Germline V CDR1 and CDR2: SGHDT, YYEEEE. The chain's CDR3 is CATGAGLNEQYF. For the CDR3, the DNA is TGTGCCACCGGGGCCGGTTTGAACGAGCAGTACTTC.

This chain connects TRBV9 to TRBJ1-2; no firm D call. Looked up from germline, CDR1 is SGDLS and CDR2 is YYNGEE. There are 13 residues in the CDR3. With 3 bases removed from V and 7 bases from J, the gap between germline ends came to 13 bases. CDR3 residues: CASSAATWGGYTF. The CDR3 DNA reads TGTGCCAGCAGCGCGGCTACGTGGGGTGGCTACACCTTC.

V is TRBV12-3 or TRBV12-4 and J is TRBJ2-6; D is unresolved. CDR3 size: 13 residues. The V end was cut by 8 bases, the J end by 4 bases, with 9 bases between. In DNA, the CDR3 is TGTGCCAGCGCCCGGGTCGGGGCCAACGTCCTGACTTTC. Translating gives CASARVGANVLTF.

V usage is TRBV5-5 and J usage is TRBJ2-4; D is unclear. CDR1 and CDR2 (germline): SGHKS, YYEKEE (reference sequence). CDR3 length: 14 residues. The V end was cut by 0 bases, the J end by 6 bases, with 10 bases between. CDR3 sequence reads: CASSLDLTVNIQYF. Here the CDR3 DNA reads TGTGCCAGCAGCTTGGACCTAACGGTAAACATTCAGTACTTC. The full variable domain, with the rest looked up from reference TRBV5-5 and TRBJ2-4, is DAGVTQSPTHLIKTRGQQVTLRCSPISGHKSVSWYQQVLGQGPQFIFQYYEKEERGRGNFPDRFSARQFPNYSSELNVNALLLGDSALYLCASSLDLTVNIQYFGAGTRLSVL.

A few counts support this clonotype. This chain connects TRBV18 to TRBJ1-2; perhaps TRBD1 as D (6 bases). Per the germline V gene, CDR1 is KGHSH and CDR2 is LQKENI. The CDR3 loop spans 15 amino acids. Between the trimmed V and J ends, which lost 3 bases and 4 bases, there was a span of 15 bases. The CDR3 DNA reads TGTGCCAGCTCACCGGATCCGACAGGCCTCTATGGCTACACCTTC. It specifies CASSPDPTGLYGYTF.

The J gene is TRBJ2-7, the V gene TRBV10-3; 10 bases fit TRBD2. CDR1 ENHRY and CDR2 SYGVKD come from the germline V gene. The CDR3 is 13 residues long. Losses at the gene ends were 8 bases for V and 0 bases for J; bases not matched to a gene: 1. CDR3 bases: TGTGCCATCTCTAGCGGGAGCTCCTACGAGCAGTACTTC. Its translation is CAISSGSSYEQYF.

This clonotype occurred a few times. The chain recombines TRBV5-1 with TRBJ1-2; D ambiguous. Per the germline V gene, CDR1 is SGHRS and CDR2 is YFSETQ. V dropped 5 bases and J dropped 3 bases, with 17 bases sitting between them. CDR3 length: 15 amino acids. CDR3 DNA sequence: TGCGCCAGCAGTTTGAGGGAAGGAGGCGACTATGGCTACACCTTC. It codes for CASSLREGGDYGYTF.

This clonotype turned up a few times. The rearrangement joins TRBV7-9 to TRBJ1-2; 7 bases map to TRBD1. CDR3 length: 13 residues. Trimming removed 4 bases from V and 8 bases from J; junction bases left unmatched: 7. Germline values: CDR1 SEHNR, CDR2 FQNEAQ (reference sequence). The CDR3 region is CASSSPRGTGYTF. The CDR3 DNA is TGTGCCAGCAGCTCCCCCAGGGGGACCGGCTACACCTTC.

This clonotype has only a few counts. The chain combines TRBV12-3 or TRBV12-4 with TRBJ2-1; D might be TRBD2 (6 bases). The CDR3 contains 16 residues. Trimming took off 5 bases at V and 10 bases at J, with 24 bases between the two ends. The CDR3 sequence is CASSPRLLRDGSEQFF. The CDR3 DNA is TGTGCCAGCAGTCCCCGACTACTGCGGGACGGATCAGAGCAGTTCTTC.

This clonotype was seen more than once but under ten times. The chain carries TRBV5-1 and TRBJ2-3; TRBD1 or TRBD2 may be the D gene (5 bases each). Germline V lookup: CDR1 SGHRS, CDR2 YFSETQ. This CDR3 has 16 residues. V lost 1 base and J 0 bases, leaving 12 bases between the germline ends. The DNA of the CDR3 is TGCGCCAGCAGCTTGTTTGGGACGGATAGCACAGATACGCAGTATTTT. This encodes CASSLFGTDSTDTQYF. Drawing the rest from reference TRBV5-1 and TRBJ2-3, the complete variable domain is KAGVTQTPRYLIKTRGQQVTLSCSPISGHRSVSWYQQTPGQGLQFLFEYFSETQRNKGNFPGRFSGRQFSNSRSEMNVSTLELGDSALYLCASSLFGTDSTDTQYFGPGTRLTVL.

A few counts support this clonotype. The CDR3 reads CASSSPRRVHQETQYF. DNA for the CDR3: TGTGCCAGCAGTTCCCCAAGGCGAGTGCATCAAGAGACCCAGTACTTC. The gene calls are TRBV12-3 or TRBV12-4 and TRBJ2-5; D is unclear. This CDR3 is 16 amino acids long. Deletions cut 4 bases from V and 2 bases from J, with 17 bases between.

V usage is TRBV7-6 and J usage is TRBJ2-7, with D tentatively TRBD2 (6 bases). The CDR3 is 15 amino acids. Germline V gene lookup returns CDR1 SGHVS and CDR2 FNYEAQ. V was cut by 0 bases and J by 5 bases, with 14 bases left in between. The CDR3 nucleotides are TGTGCCAGCAGCTTAGCGCATGGAGGGCTAGACGAGCAGTACTTC. It is translated as CASSLAHGGLDEQYF.

The V and J genes are TRBV6-2 or TRBV6-3 and TRBJ2-5; 9 bases match TRBD2. Germline lookup yields CDR1 MNHEY and CDR2 SVGEGT. The CDR3 length is 16 residues. Germline trimming cut 3 bases from V and 5 bases from J; bases unmatched to any gene: 10. CDR3 in DNA: TGTGCCAGCAGTTATAGGCGGCTAGCGGGAAAGGAGACCCAGTACTTC. The encoded protein is CASSYRRLAGKETQYF.

The chain links TRBV20-1 to TRBJ2-1; TRBD2 is a possible D gene (5 bases). Germline-derived CDR1 and CDR2 are DFQATT and SNEGSKA (reference sequence). Trimming left V 1 base short and J 5 bases short, with 21 bases between. The CDR3 runs 17 residues. The CDR3 protein is CSARGSGGYAPHNEQFF. The CDR3 DNA sequence: TGCAGTGCTAGAGGATCCGGAGGCTACGCCCCTCACAATGAGCAGTTCTTC.

This chain joins TRBV27 and TRBJ1-2, with 11 bases lining up with TRBD1. Germline trimming cut 6 bases from V and 6 bases from J; bases unmatched to any gene: 6. This CDR3 contains 14 residues. CDR1 and CDR2 (germline): MNHEY, SMNVEV (reference sequence). The CDR3 DNA follows: TGTGCCAGCAGAAAAGGGACAGGGGGAAATGGCTACACCTTC. Its translation: CASRKGTGGNGYTF.

This rearrangement joins TRBV5-1 to TRBJ2-7, with a possible D match to TRBD2 (6 bases). V lost 3 bases and J lost 5, with 12 bases in between. Germline CDR1 is SGHRS and CDR2 is YFSETQ. The CDR3 spans 13 residues. CDR3: CASSSRPGDEQYF. The CDR3 DNA follows: TGCGCCAGCAGCTCACGGCCGGGGGACGAGCAGTACTTC. Supplemented by reference TRBV5-1 and TRBJ2-7, the full variable domain reads KAGVTQTPRYLIKTRGQQVTLSCSPISGHRSVSWYQQTPGQGLQFLFEYFSETQRNKGNFPGRFSGRQFSNSRSEMNVSTLELGDSALYLCASSSRPGDEQYFGPGTRLTVT.

This chain uses TRBV20-1 with TRBJ2-7; 11 bases agree with TRBD2. The CDR3 totals 16 residues. With V trimmed by 3 bases and J by 3 bases, 10 bases remained unmatched. The germline gives CDR1 DFQATT, CDR2 SNEGSKA (reference sequence). Here the CDR3 reads CSARDSTSGTFYEQYF. CDR3 sequence (DNA): TGCAGTGCTAGGGACTCGACTAGCGGGACGTTCTACGAGCAGTACTTC.